Listed here is a single T cell receptor beta chain. Its antigen is undetermined. Alongside a J-beta primer mix, a sample-barcoded 5' primer served in a second PCR lasting about 7 to 11 cycles. In TCRdb, the 5' RACE reads were re-called with MiXCR into one record per CDR3 protein. This repertoire shows about 570,000 distinct CDR3 sequences, roughly a quarter found once; its top ten account for approximately 17%. The data originate from a study of blood T cells in healthy people across ages. Every participating donor contributed about 10 milliliters of peripheral blood through a draw. Looked up from germline, CDR1 is LNHDA and CDR2 is SQIVND (reference sequence). The CDR3 contains 14 residues. V gave up 7 bases and J gave up 1 base; unmatched junction bases: 3. Study-level results: Per million T cells, TCR beta diversity dropped about linearly as age rose. Aged donors had fewer naive CD4+ cells and lower diversity than long-lived donors.

V usage is TRBV19 and J usage is TRBJ1-5; 8 nucleotides line up with TRBD1. The receptor's source is a woman aged 70-85 years in good health. The specimen sequenced was blood. For the CDR3, the DNA is TGTGCCAGTATGGGACAGGCGAGCAATCAGCCCCAGCATTTT. Its protein product is CASMGQASNQPQHF.